These T cell receptor beta chains were read from a single sample in a study of blood T cell repertoires in COVID-19. The protocol was immunoSEQ multiplex PCR, while the TCRdb copy is restricted to in-frame clones and leaves out a portion. The data contain 200,000 or so clones, 86% of them singletons. Sequenced input: peripheral blood. These receptors were obtained from a man older than 75 with acute or convalescent COVID-19. The CDR3 runs from the conserved cysteine through the conserved F or W. D genes are given only for firm matches. Only some rows state a clone size, as once, few, many or a class for expanded clones.

d_call: NA
cdr3_length: 12
v_call: TRBV27
clone_size: NA
j_call: TRBJ2-5
cdr3_nt: TGTGCCAGCAGTTTAGTACAAGAGACCCAGTACTTC
cdr3_aa: CASSLVQETQYF

d_call: NA
cdr3_length: 14
v_call: TRBV7-9
clone_size: NA
j_call: TRBJ2-1
cdr3_nt: TGTGCCAGCAGCTTTCATCAGGGAATCGATGAGCAGTTCTTC
cdr3_aa: CASSFHQGIDEQFF

d_call: NA
cdr3_length: 14
v_call: TRBV7-3
clone_size: NA
j_call: TRBJ2-5
cdr3_nt: TGTGCCAGCAGCCCCAACAGGGGGGGAGAGACCCAGTACTTC
cdr3_aa: CASSPNRGGETQYF

d_call: NA
cdr3_length: 15
v_call: TRBV9
clone_size: NA
j_call: TRBJ2-5
cdr3_nt: TGTGCCAGCAGCGTCCGGGGTGGAGGGGCAGAGACCCAGTACTTC
cdr3_aa: CASSVRGGGAETQYF

d_call: TRBD2
cdr3_length: 17
v_call: TRBV25-1
clone_size: NA
j_call: TRBJ2-1
cdr3_nt: TGTGCCAGCAGTGATCTGGGCGCGGGAGCCCATTACAATGAGCAGTTCTTC
cdr3_aa: CASSDLGAGAHYNEQFF

d_call: TRBD1
cdr3_length: 15
v_call: TRBV19
clone_size: NA
j_call: TRBJ2-7
cdr3_nt: TGTGCCAGTAGACCCGGGACAGGAGCCTCCTACGAGCAGTACTTC
cdr3_aa: CASRPGTGASYEQYF

d_call: TRBD1
cdr3_length: 16
v_call: TRBV3-1/TRBV3-2
clone_size: NA
j_call: TRBJ1-3
cdr3_nt: TGTGCCAGCAGCCAAGGGAGGGCAGGGGGAGGAAACACCATATATTTT
cdr3_aa: CASSQGRAGGGNTIYF

d_call: TRBD1
cdr3_length: 14
v_call: TRBV6-5
clone_size: NA
j_call: TRBJ2-7
cdr3_nt: TGTGCCAGCTCCATTGGGCAGGGGGTGGGCGAGCAGTACTTC
cdr3_aa: CASSIGQGVGEQYF

d_call: NA
cdr3_length: 13
v_call: TRBV11-2
clone_size: once
j_call: TRBJ2-2
cdr3_nt: TGTGCCAGCAGCCACGAGGGGGCCGGGGAGCTGTTTTTT
cdr3_aa: CASSHEGAGELFF

d_call: NA
cdr3_length: 16
v_call: TRBV5-1
clone_size: NA
j_call: TRBJ1-4
cdr3_nt: TGCGCCAGCAGCTTGGTTGGGAGGAAGACTAATGAAAAACTGTTTTTT
cdr3_aa: CASSLVGRKTNEKLFF

d_call: TRBD1
cdr3_length: 12
v_call: TRBV28
clone_size: NA
j_call: TRBJ1-2
cdr3_nt: TGTGCCAGCAGTACAGGGGCCTATGGCTACACCTTC
cdr3_aa: CASSTGAYGYTF

d_call: TRBD2
cdr3_length: 18
v_call: TRBV7-6
clone_size: once
j_call: TRBJ2-3
cdr3_nt: TGTGCCAGCAGCTTCGCAGCGCGGCTAGCGGGAGGGGCTGGTACGCAGTATTTT
cdr3_aa: CASSFAARLAGGAGTQYF

d_call: NA
cdr3_length: 21
v_call: TRBV4-2
clone_size: few
j_call: TRBJ2-3
cdr3_nt: TGTGCCAGCAGCCAAGCCCACCGTACGCAGGGGGCGGCTAGCGGAGGGGATACGCAGTATTTT
cdr3_aa: CASSQAHRTQGAASGGDTQYF

d_call: TRBD1
cdr3_length: 16
v_call: TRBV14
clone_size: NA
j_call: TRBJ1-4
cdr3_nt: TGTGCCAGCAGCCAAGACGGGACAGCAGGTAATGAAAAACTGTTTTTT
cdr3_aa: CASSQDGTAGNEKLFF

d_call: TRBD1
cdr3_length: 15
v_call: TRBV27
clone_size: NA
j_call: TRBJ1-5
cdr3_nt: TGTGCCAGCAGTGTCGACAGGGGACGCAATCAGCCCCAGCATTTT
cdr3_aa: CASSVDRGRNQPQHF

d_call: TRBD2
cdr3_length: 15
v_call: TRBV18
clone_size: NA
j_call: TRBJ2-1
cdr3_nt: TGTGCCAGCTCACCGGGGCTAGCGGCCTACAATGAGCAGTTCTTC
cdr3_aa: CASSPGLAAYNEQFF

d_call: NA
cdr3_length: 14
v_call: TRBV7-2
clone_size: NA
j_call: TRBJ2-2
cdr3_nt: TGTGCCAGCAGCGGCAGGGTAGGGCCCGGGGAGCTGTTTTTT
cdr3_aa: CASSGRVGPGELFF

d_call: NA
cdr3_length: 13
v_call: TRBV5-1
clone_size: NA
j_call: TRBJ2-1
cdr3_nt: TGCGCCAGCAGCTTGTGGGGCTCGGGTGAGCAGTTCTTC
cdr3_aa: CASSLWGSGEQFF

d_call: TRBD2
cdr3_length: 15
v_call: TRBV5-1
clone_size: NA
j_call: TRBJ2-7
cdr3_nt: TGCGCCAGCAGCCCGGCCGGGGAGGGAACCTACGAGCAGTACTTC
cdr3_aa: CASSPAGEGTYEQYF

d_call: NA
cdr3_length: 14
v_call: TRBV7-9
clone_size: NA
j_call: TRBJ1-1
cdr3_nt: TGTGCCAGCAGCTTAGCGCTAAGAAACCCTGAAGCTTTCTTT
cdr3_aa: CASSLALRNPEAFF

d_call: NA
cdr3_length: 16
v_call: TRBV6-1
clone_size: NA
j_call: TRBJ1-3
cdr3_nt: TGTGCCAGCAGTGATGCCGGGGAGCCTTCTGGAAACACCATATATTTT
cdr3_aa: CASSDAGEPSGNTIYF

d_call: TRBD2
cdr3_length: 15
v_call: TRBV7-8
clone_size: NA
j_call: TRBJ2-5
cdr3_nt: TGTGCCAGCAGCTTAGCCGCGGGAGGGCCAGAGACCCAGTACTTC
cdr3_aa: CASSLAAGGPETQYF

d_call: NA
cdr3_length: 11
v_call: TRBV18
clone_size: once
j_call: TRBJ2-1
cdr3_nt: TGTGCCAGCTCACCAGCGGAAAGACAGTTCTTC
cdr3_aa: CASSPAERQFF

d_call: TRBD1
cdr3_length: 16
v_call: TRBV12-5
clone_size: once
j_call: TRBJ2-3
cdr3_nt: TGTGCTAGTGGTAAGACAGGGGGCAGGGGCACAGATACGCAGTATTTT
cdr3_aa: CASGKTGGRGTDTQYF

d_call: NA
cdr3_length: 11
v_call: TRBV10-1
clone_size: few
j_call: TRBJ2-2
cdr3_nt: TGCGCCAGCAGTGCTGCCGGGGAGCTGTTTTTT
cdr3_aa: CASSAAGELFF

d_call: NA
cdr3_length: 12
v_call: TRBV7-9
clone_size: few
j_call: TRBJ1-2
cdr3_nt: TGTGCCAGCAGCCAGGATAGCTATGGCTACACCTTC
cdr3_aa: CASSQDSYGYTF

d_call: TRBD1
cdr3_length: 14
v_call: TRBV28
clone_size: NA
j_call: TRBJ1-4
cdr3_nt: TGTGCCAGCACCTCGGGACAGGGGAATGAAAAACTGTTTTTT
cdr3_aa: CASTSGQGNEKLFF

d_call: TRBD2
cdr3_length: 18
v_call: TRBV27
clone_size: few
j_call: TRBJ2-2
cdr3_nt: TGTGCCAGCAGTTTATATGCCGTACTAGCGGAAAACACCGGGGAGCTGTTTTTT
cdr3_aa: CASSLYAVLAENTGELFF

d_call: NA
cdr3_length: 14
v_call: TRBV3-1/TRBV3-2
clone_size: once
j_call: TRBJ1-5
cdr3_nt: TGTGCCAGCAGCCCCGCGGGGGTAAATCAGCCCCAGCATTTT
cdr3_aa: CASSPAGVNQPQHF

d_call: NA
cdr3_length: 19
v_call: TRBV10-3
clone_size: NA
j_call: TRBJ2-6
cdr3_nt: TGTGCCATCAGTGAGTCCAGAGGGGGAGGGGGCTCTGGGGCCAACGTCCTGACTTTC
cdr3_aa: CAISESRGGGGSGANVLTF

d_call: NA
cdr3_length: 17
v_call: TRBV5-6
clone_size: NA
j_call: TRBJ1-4
cdr3_nt: TGTGCCAGCAGCCCGGGGGGACTTCCCGCCGTTAATGAAAAACTGTTTTTT
cdr3_aa: CASSPGGLPAVNEKLFF

d_call: NA
cdr3_length: 15
v_call: TRBV9
clone_size: few
j_call: TRBJ2-1
cdr3_nt: TGTGCCAGCAGCGTGGGCGGGAACTCCTACAATGAGCAGTTCTTC
cdr3_aa: CASSVGGNSYNEQFF

d_call: TRBD2
cdr3_length: 18
v_call: TRBV6-6
clone_size: NA
j_call: TRBJ2-3
cdr3_nt: TGTGCCAGCAGTCCCCCGCCGGGACTAGCGGGAAGCACAGATACGCAGTATTTT
cdr3_aa: CASSPPPGLAGSTDTQYF

d_call: TRBD2
cdr3_length: 17
v_call: TRBV9
clone_size: NA
j_call: TRBJ2-1
cdr3_nt: TGTGCCAGCAGCCCGAGGGAGGGGGGACTAGCGAAAAGTGAGCAGTTCTTC
cdr3_aa: CASSPREGGLAKSEQFF

d_call: NA
cdr3_length: 17
v_call: TRBV15
clone_size: NA
j_call: TRBJ2-2
cdr3_nt: TGTGCCACCAGCAGAGATAGGGGACACGCGAACACCGGGGAGCTGTTTTTT
cdr3_aa: CATSRDRGHANTGELFF

d_call: NA
cdr3_length: 14
v_call: TRBV6-6
clone_size: NA
j_call: TRBJ2-1
cdr3_nt: TGTGCCAGCAGTTACTCGGCACAGGCCAATGAGCAGTTCTTC
cdr3_aa: CASSYSAQANEQFF

d_call: TRBD2
cdr3_length: 13
v_call: TRBV29-1
clone_size: NA
j_call: TRBJ2-1
cdr3_nt: TGCAGCGTTGAGGGGGGGACTTACAATGAGCAGTTCTTC
cdr3_aa: CSVEGGTYNEQFF

d_call: NA
cdr3_length: 12
v_call: TRBV27
clone_size: NA
j_call: TRBJ2-3
cdr3_nt: TGTGCCAGCATCTTTAGCACAGATACGCAGTATTTT
cdr3_aa: CASIFSTDTQYF

d_call: TRBD1
cdr3_length: 20
v_call: TRBV4-1
clone_size: NA
j_call: TRBJ2-7
cdr3_nt: TGCGCCAGCAGCCAAGTGGGACCCCGCTCGGCGGGACAGGGGGCGATCGAGCAGTACTTC
cdr3_aa: CASSQVGPRSAGQGAIEQYF

d_call: NA
cdr3_length: 15
v_call: TRBV7-9
clone_size: once
j_call: TRBJ2-2
cdr3_nt: TGTGCCAGCAGCTTAGGTAGTGGGAACACCGGGGAGCTGTTTTTT
cdr3_aa: CASSLGSGNTGELFF

d_call: TRBD2
cdr3_length: 16
v_call: TRBV5-1
clone_size: NA
j_call: TRBJ2-7
cdr3_nt: TGCGCCAGCAGCTTGTCGACTAGCGGGGTATCCTACGAGCAGTACTTC
cdr3_aa: CASSLSTSGVSYEQYF

d_call: NA
cdr3_length: 14
v_call: TRBV19
clone_size: NA
j_call: TRBJ2-1
cdr3_nt: TGTGCCAGTAGGTTGCGGACAGCCTACAATGAGCAGTTCTTC
cdr3_aa: CASRLRTAYNEQFF

d_call: NA
cdr3_length: 15
v_call: TRBV5-8
clone_size: NA
j_call: TRBJ2-3
cdr3_nt: TGTGCCAGCAGCTTGGTTCCAGTCGGCACAGATACGCAGTATTTT
cdr3_aa: CASSLVPVGTDTQYF

d_call: TRBD2
cdr3_length: 12
v_call: TRBV29-1
clone_size: NA
j_call: TRBJ2-3
cdr3_nt: TGCAGCGTTGATATAGCGGGGTATACGCAGTATTTT
cdr3_aa: CSVDIAGYTQYF

d_call: NA
cdr3_length: 14
v_call: TRBV2
clone_size: NA
j_call: TRBJ2-3
cdr3_nt: TGTGCCAGCACCCCCGACCAGGGGACAGATACGCAGTATTTT
cdr3_aa: CASTPDQGTDTQYF

d_call: NA
cdr3_length: 15
v_call: TRBV18
clone_size: NA
j_call: TRBJ1-4
cdr3_nt: TGTGCCAGCCATCAGCTGCAGGGTGTTAATGAAAAACTGTTTTTT
cdr3_aa: CASHQLQGVNEKLFF

d_call: NA
cdr3_length: 15
v_call: TRBV4-3
clone_size: NA
j_call: TRBJ2-1
cdr3_nt: TGCGCCAGCAGCCAAGAGGCATTCTCCTACAATGAGCAGTTCTTC
cdr3_aa: CASSQEAFSYNEQFF

d_call: NA
cdr3_length: 16
v_call: TRBV5-1
clone_size: NA
j_call: TRBJ1-4
cdr3_nt: TGCGCCAGCAGCTTCCAATCTCCGGGAGGCAACGAAAAACTGTTTTTT
cdr3_aa: CASSFQSPGGNEKLFF

d_call: TRBD2
cdr3_length: 17
v_call: TRBV24-1
clone_size: NA
j_call: TRBJ2-2
cdr3_nt: TGTGCCACCAGTGAAGGAACTAGCGGGAGTCGAACCGGGGAGCTGTTTTTT
cdr3_aa: CATSEGTSGSRTGELFF

d_call: NA
cdr3_length: 15
v_call: TRBV6-2/TRBV6-3
clone_size: NA
j_call: TRBJ2-2
cdr3_nt: TGTGCCAGCAGTTATCGGGTAGTAGCCACCGGGGAGCTGTTTTTT
cdr3_aa: CASSYRVVATGELFF

d_call: NA
cdr3_length: 12
v_call: TRBV29-1
clone_size: once
j_call: TRBJ1-1
cdr3_nt: TGCAGCGCTATACAGGGCGTAGATGAAGCTTTCTTT
cdr3_aa: CSAIQGVDEAFF